These 6 T cell receptor beta chains were all obtained from the same sample, sequenced in a study of blood T cell repertoires in COVID-19. Here immunoSEQ multiplex PCR was the method, and the copy in TCRdb shows in-frame clones only, minus some. This table holds roughly 200,000 clones, roughly 80% found once. The source material was peripheral blood. These receptors were obtained from a woman aged 40 to 50 with COVID-19, enrolled during active disease.

The rearrangement uses TRBV7-8 and TRBJ1-3; D call uncertain. CDR3 length equals 17 residues. Trimming took off 0 bases at V and 4 bases at J, with 16 bases between the two ends. Per the germline V gene, CDR1 is SGHVS and CDR2 is FQNEAQ. The CDR3 DNA is TGTGCCAGCAGCTTAGCCCCCCCCGCGGACTCCGGAAACACCATATATTTT. Amino acids: CASSLAPPADSGNTIYF.

The gene calls are TRBV19 and TRBJ1-5, with D maybe TRBD1 (6 bases). The CDR3 runs 15 residues. CDR1 and CDR2 (germline): LNHDA, SQIVND (reference sequence). Trimming took 2 bases from V and 4 from J, leaving 12 bases between them. The CDR3 region has the DNA TGTGCCAGTAGTATACGGGTACAGGGAAATCAGCCCCAGCATTTT. Protein: CASSIRVQGNQPQHF.

The gene calls are TRBV9 and TRBJ2-7; possible D gene TRBD2, 5 bases. Per the germline V gene, CDR1 is SGDLS and CDR2 is YYNGEE. CDR3 length: 14 amino acids. Trimming left V 0 bases short and J 0 bases short, with 7 bases between. Here the CDR3 reads CASSVGGLSYEQYF. For the CDR3, the DNA is TGTGCCAGCAGCGTAGGAGGGCTCTCCTACGAGCAGTACTTC.

The chain joins TRBV5-1 to TRBJ1-2; tentatively, D is TRBD1 (6 bases). V lost 0 bases to trimming and J lost 8 bases, with 17 bases between them. Germline values: CDR1 SGHRS, CDR2 YFSETQ. The CDR3 contains 15 residues. The CDR3 loop is CASSLDNNRAWGYTF. Here the CDR3 DNA reads TGCGCCAGCAGCTTGGATAATAACAGGGCGTGGGGCTACACCTTC.

The V gene is TRBV6-5, the J gene TRBJ1-5; D is unresolved. CDR3 length: 12 residues. V was trimmed by 2 bases and J by 9 bases, leaving 8 bases between them. Germline V gene lookup returns CDR1 MNHEY and CDR2 SVGAGI. Written as DNA, the CDR3 is TGTGCCAGCAGTTACCCAGAGGGGCCCCAGCATTTT. As protein: CASSYPEGPQHF.

The CDR3 DNA sequence: TGTGCCAGCAGTTACTCGAGGGGGCCCGGGGAGCTGTTTTTT. Translated: CASSYSRGPGELFF. The gene calls are TRBV6-5 and TRBJ2-2; TRBD1 agrees at 7 bases. CDR1 and CDR2 from the germline V gene are MNHEY and SVGAGI. Losses at the gene ends were 0 bases for V and 6 bases for J; bases not matched to a gene: 1. The CDR3 is 14 residues long.